The 26 T cell receptor beta chains below come from one sample, sequenced in a study of vaccination effects on CD4 cells after COVID-19 (dated by TCRdb to 2021 to 2024). The ViraFEST assay stimulated PBMC with viral peptide pools and then used TCR sequencing to identify antigen-specific CD4+ T cell clonotypes by expansion. After around 11 days of culture, CD4+ T cells were isolated with the EasySep CD4+ T cell isolation kit. Each participant received two doses of an mRNA SARS-CoV-2 vaccine, either BNT162b2 or mRNA-1273. Library generation was performed with the immunoSEQ multiplex PCR assay. Here the immuneACCESS table is served through TCRdb, limited to in-frame sequences with V and J called. Missing clones are a known gap in these copies; in checked studies unresolved V genes cover under half, and the rest lacks a known reason. This sample holds approximately 61,000 clones; less than 80% were observed only once. Less than 1.5% of the sample comes from the top ten.

No antigen is known for these receptors. Specimen: CD4+ T cells from PBMCs cultured with HCoV-229E spike peptides, collected after COVID-19 vaccination. The intended sense of this specimen's cell subset or site label: HCoV-229E spike overlapping peptide pool stimulation. The receptor set was obtained from a human donor who received a COVID-19 vaccine.

This chain connects TRBV6-2 or TRBV6-3 to TRBJ2-2; D not certain. The V gene's germline CDR1 is MNHEY and CDR2 SVGEGT. The CDR3 extends over 16 amino acids. V lost 2 bases and J lost 4, with 14 bases in between. The CDR3 loop reads CASSYIDPRATGELFF. The CDR3, as DNA: TGTGCCAGCAGTTACATAGACCCGCGAGCCACCGGGGAGCTGTTTTTT.

This clone was seen a few times. The chain recombines TRBV6-5 with TRBJ1-1, with D hard to call. There are 14 residues in the CDR3. CDR1 MNHEY and CDR2 SVGAGI come from the germline V gene. V was pared by 0 bases and J by 6 bases, with 11 bases between. CDR3 amino acids: CASSYSPVVPEAFF. The CDR3 bases are TGTGCCAGCAGTTACTCTCCAGTGGTTCCTGAAGCTTTCTTT.

This rearrangement joins TRBV18 to TRBJ2-6; TRBD1 matches 8 bases. V was clipped by 8 bases and J by 0 bases; unmatched bases: 9. Germline-derived CDR1 and CDR2 are KGHSH and LQKENI. The CDR3 runs 17 residues. Here the CDR3 reads CASTEGTGLSGANVLTF. The CDR3 DNA is TGTGCCAGCACAGAGGGGACAGGACTCTCTGGGGCCAACGTCCTGACTTTC.

The rearrangement links TRBV4-3 to TRBJ1-2; 7 bases agree with TRBD1. The CDR3 runs 15 residues. V was clipped by 0 bases and J by 5 bases; unmatched bases: 6. Germline V gene sequence: CDR1 LGHNA, CDR2 YSLEER. The CDR3 nucleotides read TGCGCCAGCAGCCAAGATATTGGGGACAGATATGGCTACACCTTC. Translation gives CASSQDIGDRYGYTF.

The genes are TRBV7-9 and TRBJ1-6; the match to TRBD1 covers 8 bases. This CDR3 spans 15 amino acids. Germline lookup yields CDR1 SEHNR and CDR2 FQNEAQ (reference sequence). Unmatched junction bases numbered 7, after V lost 5 bases and J lost 7 bases. CDR3 amino acids: CASSQGQGQNSPLHF. In DNA, the CDR3 is TGTGCCAGCAGCCAAGGACAGGGTCAGAATTCACCCCTCCACTTT.

This sequence joins TRBV15 and TRBJ1-5; D is undetermined. This CDR3 spans 14 amino acids. V was clipped by 0 bases and J by 6 bases, with 9 bases between them. Germline lookup yields CDR1 LNHNV and CDR2 YYDKDF (reference sequence). CDR3: CATSRDPGGQPQHF. CDR3 coding DNA: TGTGCCACCAGCAGAGATCCGGGAGGTCAGCCCCAGCATTTT.

The J gene is TRBJ2-4, the V gene TRBV19; D is possibly TRBD1 (5 bases). The CDR3 is 16 residues long. Germline V gene sequence: CDR1 LNHDA, CDR2 SQIVND (reference sequence). V gave up 4 bases and J gave up 1 base, with 14 bases separating them. CDR3 amino acids: CASSTDSFGAKNIQYF. In nucleotides, the CDR3 is TGTGCCAGTAGTACAGACAGCTTCGGGGCCAAAAACATTCAGTACTTC.

In its sample, this clone is medium-sized. The rearrangement joins TRBV15 to TRBJ2-1; TRBD2 matches at 9 bases. The CDR3 spans 15 residues. Germline V gene data show CDR1 as LNHNV and CDR2 as YYDKDF (reference sequence). Losses at the gene ends were 4 bases for V and 4 bases for J; bases not matched to a gene: 5. For the CDR3, the DNA is TGTGCCACCAGCATGAGCGGGGGGCGTTACAATGAGCAGTTCTTC. This translates into CATSMSGGRYNEQFF.

The table lists this clone with a count of one. The chain employs TRBV7-8 and TRBJ2-3; 7 bases line up with TRBD1. Trimming removed 4 bases from V and 0 bases from J; junction bases left unmatched: 7. Germline values: CDR1 SGHVS, CDR2 FQNEAQ. This CDR3 spans 16 amino acids. The CDR3 nucleotides read TGTGCCAGCAGCTCACCTCAGGGGGTGAGCACAGATACGCAGTATTTT. Translation: CASSSPQGVSTDTQYF.

The chain joins TRBV30 to TRBJ1-5; perhaps TRBD1 as D (5 bases). From germline, CDR1 is GTSNPN and CDR2 SVGIG (reference sequence). V lost 0 bases and J lost 1, with 10 bases in between. This CDR3 has 15 amino acids. This chain's CDR3 is CAWSVRVPSNQPQHF. CDR3 coding DNA: TGTGCCTGGAGTGTCAGGGTTCCGAGCAATCAGCCCCAGCATTTT.

The rearrangement links TRBV3-1 (or the pseudogene TRBV3-2) to TRBJ1-1; D is uncertain. Trimming removed 1 base from V and 1 base from J, with 10 bases in between. Per the germline V gene, CDR1 is LGHDT and CDR2 is YNNKEL (reference sequence). The CDR3 sequence is 15 residues long. CDR3 bases: TGTGCCAGCAGCCAAGGTTTAAGAGCGAACACTGAAGCTTTCTTT. Translated, it gives CASSQGLRANTEAFF.

This clone was recorded a few times. The V and J genes are TRBV7-2 and TRBJ1-1; the D gene is possibly TRBD1 (5 bases). The CDR3 totals 15 residues. The germline V and J ends were trimmed by 6 bases and 0 bases, with 14 bases remaining between them. Germline loops: CDR1 SGHTA, CDR2 FQGNSA. The CDR3 sequence: CASSRSREMNTEAFF. In DNA form, the CDR3 reads TGTGCCAGCAGTCGCAGCAGGGAGATGAACACTGAAGCTTTCTTT.

The chain carries TRBV5-1 and TRBJ2-2; 14 nucleotides agree with TRBD2. Germline values: CDR1 SGHRS, CDR2 YFSETQ. J was trimmed by 5 bases and V by 4 bases; bases with no gene match: 4. This CDR3 contains 16 residues. The CDR3 region is CASSPRLAGGTGELFF. For the CDR3, the DNA is TGCGCCAGCAGCCCGAGACTAGCGGGGGGGACCGGGGAGCTGTTTTTT.

The V call is TRBV6-4, the J call TRBJ2-4, with D tentatively TRBD1 or TRBD2 (5 bases each). Trimming stripped 8 bases from V and 0 bases from J, with 26 bases between. Per the germline V gene, CDR1 is MRHNA and CDR2 is SNTAGT. The CDR3 sequence is 19 residues long. The CDR3 protein is CASLFKGNPGELAKNIQYF. DNA of the CDR3: TGTGCCAGCCTCTTTAAGGGGAACCCCGGGGAACTAGCCAAAAACATTCAGTACTTC.

The chain combines TRBV6-4 with TRBJ2-7; D might be TRBD1 (5 bases). Per the germline V gene, CDR1 is MRHNA and CDR2 is SNTAGT. V gave up 0 bases and J gave up 4 bases, with 7 bases separating them. This CDR3 has 13 amino acids. The CDR3 nucleotides read TGTGCCAGCAGTGACTCGACAGCGTACGAGCAGTACGTC. Amino acid sequence: CASSDSTAYEQYV.

A few counts support this clone. The chain links TRBV11-2 to TRBJ2-2; D possibly uses TRBD1 or TRBD2 (5 bases each). The CDR3 has 15 amino acids. Trimming stripped 5 bases from V and 4 bases from J, with 14 bases between. Looked up from germline, CDR1 is SGHAT and CDR2 is FQNNGV. CDR3 in amino acids: CASSQEPGTTGELFF. The CDR3 DNA follows: TGTGCCAGCAGCCAGGAACCGGGGACCACCGGGGAGCTGTTTTTT.

J is TRBJ2-5 and V is TRBV5-1; TRBD1 agrees at 10 bases. Germline loops: CDR1 SGHRS, CDR2 YFSETQ. The CDR3 contains 16 residues. V lost 4 bases, J lost 5 bases, and 11 bases stayed unmatched. The CDR3: CASSGALGQGVETQYF. CDR3 sequence (DNA): TGCGCCAGCAGCGGAGCACTCGGACAGGGGGTGGAGACCCAGTACTTC.

This chain joins TRBV4-1 and TRBJ1-1, with 7 bases fitting TRBD1. The length of the CDR3 is 13 residues. With V trimmed by 4 bases and J by 11 bases, 10 bases remained unmatched. Germline lookup yields CDR1 MGHRA and CDR2 YSYEKL. CDR3 DNA sequence: TGCGCCAGCAGCCCGAGACTCCAGGGGGAGGCTTTCTTT. Encoded protein: CASSPRLQGEAFF.

The gene calls are TRBV5-1 and TRBJ2-1; 7 bases line up with TRBD2. CDR3 length: 15 residues. Trimming removed 5 bases from V and 2 bases from J; junction bases left unmatched: 7. The germline V gene has CDR1 SGHRS and CDR2 YFSETQ. CDR3 sequence: CASSSSGDAYNEQFF. The CDR3 nucleotides read TGCGCCAGCAGTTCCAGCGGGGACGCCTACAATGAGCAGTTCTTC.

This clone turned up a few times. The identical CDR3 is also encoded by other nucleotide sequences in the sample. The V gene is TRBV2, the J gene TRBJ2-3, with D hard to call. This CDR3 comprises 14 residues. The V gene lost 3 bases and the J gene lost 2 bases, with 9 bases spanning the gap. Germline CDR1 SNHLY, CDR2 FYNNEI. CDR3 coding DNA: TGTGCCAGCAGTGAGTTGGTAGCCACAGATACGCAGTATTTT. Encoded protein: CASSELVATDTQYF.

This clone was counted a single time. The chain couples TRBV5-8 to TRBJ2-1; D tentatively fits TRBD1 or TRBD2 (5 bases each). Trimming took off 5 bases at V and 4 bases at J, with 16 bases between the two ends. This CDR3 is 15 amino acids long. CDR1 SGHTS and CDR2 YDEGEE come from the germline V gene. For the CDR3, the DNA is TGTGCCAGCAGTCACAAAGGGACCCAGTACAATGAGCAGTTCTTC. Translated: CASSHKGTQYNEQFF.

V and J are TRBV5-8 and TRBJ1-1; 10 positions agree with TRBD1. J was trimmed by 3 bases and V by 7 bases; bases with no gene match: 9. CDR1 and CDR2 from the germline V gene are SGHTS and YDEGEE. The CDR3 is 15 amino acids. DNA for the CDR3: TGTGCCAGCCCCGTGACAGGGGGCGCGGACACTGAAGCTTTCTTT. This sequence encodes CASPVTGGADTEAFF.

A few counts support this clone. This chain joins TRBV3-1 (or the pseudogene TRBV3-2) and TRBJ1-1, with TRBD1 matching 8 bases. V lost 5 bases and J lost 6; bases outside the gene matches: 8. The CDR3 runs to 14 residues. Germline V gene lookup returns CDR1 LGHDT and CDR2 YNNKEL (reference sequence). CDR3 bases: TGTGCCAGCAGCGCCGGGACAGGCGGCTCTGAAGCTTTCTTT. It specifies CASSAGTGGSEAFF.

The V and J genes are TRBV11-3 and TRBJ2-5; D ambiguous. The CDR3 totals 13 residues. Per germline, CDR1 SGHNT and CDR2 YENEEA. V gave up 0 bases and J gave up 3 bases, with 5 bases separating them. CDR3 amino acids: CASSLDQEETQYF. The CDR3 DNA is TGTGCCAGCAGCTTAGATCAGGAAGAGACCCAGTACTTC.

The V and J genes are TRBV28 and TRBJ1-2; D remains ambiguous. This CDR3 is built from 16 residues. V was pared by 1 base and J by 0 bases, with 12 bases between. Per germline, CDR1 MDHEN and CDR2 SYDVKM. The CDR3 here is CASSLYRPLANYGYTF. DNA of the CDR3: TGTGCCAGCAGTTTATACCGCCCGTTAGCTAACTATGGCTACACCTTC.

The rearrangement links TRBV5-1 to TRBJ1-2; maybe TRBD1 (6 bases). The CDR3 spans 17 residues. V lost 4 bases, J lost 5 bases, and 24 bases lay in between. Germline assignment: CDR1 SGHRS and CDR2 YFSETQ. The CDR3 region has the DNA TGCGCCAGCAGCCCTACACAGGGAACCGGGAAGGTATATGGCTACACCTTC. This translates into CASSPTQGTGKVYGYTF.